A selection of T cell receptor beta chains follows, all from one sample in a study of blood T cell repertoires in COVID-19. Sequenced by immunoSEQ multiplex PCR; TCRdb stores in-frame clones only, minus some. The repertoire holds more than 200,000 clones, with 87% as singletons. The sample was peripheral blood. Every receptor here comes from a man aged 18 to 29 with active or convalescent COVID-19. The CDR3 runs from the conserved cysteine through the conserved F or W. The D gene is left open where the match is weak. Expanded clones get a size class; other rows say once, few or many, or leave the size out.

TRBV6-1	14	NA	NA	TRBJ1-3	CASMARVGGNTIYF	TGTGCCAGCATGGCCAGGGTAGGCGGAAACACCATATATTTT
TRBV6-5	14	NA	NA	TRBJ1-4	CASNLGVGREKLFF	TGTGCCAGCAACCTAGGGGTCGGGAGGGAAAAACTGTTTTTT
TRBV5-1	16	NA	TRBD1	TRBJ1-1	CASSLTGTGGNTEAFF	TGCGCCAGCAGCTTGACCGGGACAGGGGGGAACACTGAAGCTTTCTTT
TRBV30	13	NA	TRBD1	TRBJ1-3	CAWGTVAGNTIYF	TGTGCCTGGGGGACAGTAGCTGGAAACACCATATATTTT
TRBV27	16	NA	TRBD1	TRBJ2-3	CASNPGQGVSLDTQYF	TGTGCCAGCAACCCGGGACAGGGTGTAAGCTTAGATACGCAGTATTTT
TRBV19	14	NA	TRBD1	TRBJ1-1	CASSTGQMNTEAFF	TGTGCCAGTAGTACGGGACAGATGAACACTGAAGCTTTCTTT
TRBV7-8	13	few	NA	TRBJ1-1	CASLWGRDTEAFF	TGTGCCAGCCTTTGGGGGAGGGACACTGAAGCTTTCTTT
TRBV11-3	13	NA	NA	TRBJ1-1	CASSTTGITEAFF	TGTGCCAGCAGCACCACCGGTATCACTGAAGCTTTCTTT
TRBV18	18	NA	NA	TRBJ2-1	CASSPTHWGGNSYNEQFF	TGTGCCAGCTCACCAACCCATTGGGGCGGGAACTCCTACAATGAGCAGTTCTTC
TRBV25-1	14	NA	NA	TRBJ2-3	CASSGGTSTDTQYF	TGTGCCAGCAGCGGAGGGACTAGCACAGATACGCAGTATTTT
TRBV3-1/TRBV3-2	14	NA	NA	TRBJ1-2	CASSQYMSGYGYTF	TGTGCCAGCAGCCAATATATGTCAGGTTATGGCTACACCTTC
TRBV27	14	NA	NA	TRBJ1-1	CASRSTGGGTEAFF	TGTGCCAGCAGGTCGACGGGGGGCGGCACTGAAGCTTTCTTT
TRBV6-5	14	once	TRBD2	TRBJ2-1	CASSYGTSDNEQFF	TGTGCCAGCAGTTACGGGACTAGCGACAATGAGCAGTTCTTC
TRBV10-1	14	NA	NA	TRBJ2-2	CASSDRDSTGELFF	TGCGCCAGCAGTGACAGGGACTCCACCGGGGAGCTGTTTTTT
TRBV28	14	NA	TRBD1	TRBJ2-5	CASSLGQLKETQYF	TGTGCCAGCAGCCTGGGACAGTTGAAAGAGACCCAGTACTTC
TRBV14	20	NA	TRBD1	TRBJ1-5	CASSSNRPGQGLLGNQPQHF	TGTGCCAGCAGTAGCAACCGTCCGGGACAGGGTCTTTTGGGCAATCAGCCCCAGCATTTT
TRBV28	13	NA	TRBD2	TRBJ2-2	CAILSGYTGELFF	TGTGCCATCCTTAGCGGGTACACCGGGGAGCTGTTTTTT
TRBV7-3	16	NA	TRBD2	TRBJ2-3	CASSPQGTSDTDTQYF	TGTGCCAGCAGCCCTCAAGGGACTAGCGACACAGATACGCAGTATTTT
TRBV5-4	17	NA	TRBD2	TRBJ2-3	CASSSQHGTRLSDTQYF	TGTGCCAGCAGTTCCCAACACGGGACTAGGCTCTCAGATACGCAGTATTTT
TRBV19	15	NA	NA	TRBJ2-1	CASSIVESSYNEQFF	TGTGCCAGTAGTATAGTAGAAAGCTCCTACAATGAGCAGTTCTTC
TRBV27	12	NA	NA	TRBJ2-2	CASSWGAGELFF	TGTGCCAGCAGTTGGGGGGCCGGGGAGCTGTTTTTT
TRBV19	14	NA	NA	TRBJ1-1	CASSSNVRVTEAFF	TGTGCCAGTAGTTCGAATGTAAGAGTCACTGAAGCTTTCTTT
TRBV28	13	NA	NA	TRBJ2-7	CASIDISSYEQYF	TGTGCCAGCATAGATATAAGCTCCTACGAGCAGTACTTC
TRBV3-1/TRBV3-2	15	NA	TRBD2	TRBJ2-7	CASSQEFGTRGEQYF	TGTGCCAGCAGCCAAGAGTTCGGGACTAGAGGCGAGCAGTACTTC
TRBV5-6	15	NA	TRBD2	TRBJ2-7	CASSLGASGGHEQYF	TGTGCCAGCAGCTTGGGGGCTAGCGGGGGGCACGAGCAGTACTTC
TRBV29-1	13	NA	NA	TRBJ1-1	CSAFKPRRTEAFF	TGCAGCGCCTTCAAACCTAGGAGGACTGAAGCTTTCTTT
TRBV19	14	NA	NA	TRBJ1-3	CATGRTISGNTIYF	TGTGCCACCGGACGGACTATCTCTGGAAACACCATATATTTT
TRBV19	15	NA	NA	TRBJ1-3	CASSSGVFSGNTIYF	TGTGCCAGTAGTTCGGGGGTCTTCTCTGGAAACACCATATATTTT
TRBV5-1	15	NA	TRBD2	TRBJ2-1	CASTQLAGALDEQFF	TGCGCCAGCACCCAATTAGCGGGGGCCCTGGATGAGCAGTTCTTC
TRBV27	15	NA	TRBD1	TRBJ1-5	CASRPDRGGNQPQHF	TGTGCCAGCAGACCGGACAGGGGTGGTAATCAGCCCCAGCATTTT
TRBV5-4	17	NA	TRBD1	TRBJ2-3	CASSLGGGQGFTDTQYF	TGTGCCAGCAGCTTGGGTGGGGGACAGGGCTTCACAGATACGCAGTATTTT
TRBV14	15	NA	NA	TRBJ1-1	CASSEDLTGNTEAFF	TGTGCCAGCAGCGAGGACTTGACAGGGAACACTGAAGCTTTCTTT
TRBV6-5	13	few	NA	TRBJ2-5	CASSELGGETQYF	TGTGCCAGCAGCGAGCTGGGGGGAGAGACCCAGTACTTC
TRBV20-1	11	NA	NA	TRBJ2-1	CSARDFDEQFF	TGCAGTGCTAGAGACTTCGATGAGCAGTTCTTC
TRBV7-2	17	once	TRBD1	TRBJ1-2	CASSLLGPGQGLVGYTF	TGTGCCAGCAGCTTATTAGGCCCGGGACAGGGTTTAGTCGGCTACACCTTC
TRBV11-2	17	NA	TRBD2	TRBJ2-1	CASSSSALAGGLSEQFF	TGTGCCAGCAGCTCCTCCGCCCTAGCGGGAGGGCTTAGTGAGCAGTTCTTC
TRBV9	14	NA	NA	TRBJ1-6	CASSVKGASSPLHF	TGTGCCAGCAGCGTAAAAGGAGCCTCTTCACCCCTCCACTTT
TRBV2	13	NA	NA	TRBJ2-3	CASIYSRTTEQYF	TGTGCCAGCATATACAGTCGAACAACCGAGCAGTATTTT
TRBV14	16	NA	NA	TRBJ2-2	CASSHLGWGPKGELFF	TGTGCCAGCAGCCACCTTGGGTGGGGGCCCAAAGGGGAGCTGTTTTTT
TRBV15	16	once	TRBD2	TRBJ2-1	CATSRGHAGGYDEQFF	TGTGCCACCAGCAGAGGCCACGCGGGGGGTTACGATGAGCAGTTCTTC
TRBV12-3/TRBV12-4	13	NA	NA	TRBJ2-7	CASSRGLSYEQYF	TGTGCCAGCAGCCGGGGTCTCTCCTACGAGCAGTACTTC
TRBV9	15	NA	TRBD1	TRBJ1-3	CASSVGTVSGNTIYF	TGTGCCAGCAGCGTCGGGACAGTCTCTGGAAACACCATATATTTT
TRBV19	13	NA	TRBD1	TRBJ1-1	CASRLDREAEAFF	TGTGCCAGTAGGCTCGACAGGGAGGCTGAAGCTTTCTTT
TRBV28	20	once	TRBD1	TRBJ1-5	CASSSNRDSGVVLRNQPQHF	TGTGCCAGCAGTTCAAACCGGGACAGCGGAGTGGTTTTGCGCAATCAGCCCCAGCATTTT
TRBV18	17	NA	TRBD2	TRBJ2-3	CASSQRAMRGSTDTQYF	TGTGCCAGCTCACAAAGGGCGATGCGGGGGAGCACAGATACGCAGTATTTT
TRBV7-3	13	NA	NA	TRBJ1-1	CASSTTVDTEAFF	TGTGCCAGCAGCACAACAGTTGACACTGAAGCTTTCTTT
TRBV28	13	few	NA	TRBJ1-5	CASSPAGPRTQHF	TGTGCCAGCAGTCCGGCGGGGCCGAGGACCCAGCATTTT
TRBV6-6	13	NA	TRBD1	TRBJ2-7	CASLGQASYEQYF	TGTGCCAGCTTGGGACAGGCCAGCTACGAGCAGTACTTC
TRBV30	15	NA	NA	TRBJ1-5	CAWSVAETSNQPQHF	TGTGCCTGGAGTGTAGCCGAAACGAGCAATCAGCCCCAGCATTTT
TRBV29-1	12	NA	TRBD1	TRBJ2-3	CSVLQGADTQYF	TGCAGCGTGCTCCAGGGGGCAGATACGCAGTATTTT
TRBV2	13	NA	NA	TRBJ2-3	CASSEASSYTQYF	TGTGCCAGCAGTGAAGCGAGTTCTTATACGCAGTATTTT
TRBV5-1	12	NA	NA	TRBJ2-3	CASSQDTDTQYF	TGCGCCAGCAGCCAGGACACAGATACGCAGTATTTT
TRBV7-2	14	NA	NA	TRBJ1-1	CASSKQGWDTEAFF	TGTGCCAGCAGCAAACAGGGTTGGGACACTGAAGCTTTCTTT
TRBV7-3	17	NA	TRBD2	TRBJ2-1	CASSTTNPSGSKNEQFF	TGTGCCAGCAGCACAACTAACCCTAGCGGGAGTAAGAATGAGCAGTTCTTC
TRBV6-2/TRBV6-3	19	NA	TRBD2	TRBJ2-4	CASSYVLAGGVIAKNIQYF	TGTGCCAGCAGTTACGTATTAGCGGGGGGGGTAATAGCCAAAAACATTCAGTACTTC
TRBV11-2	17	few	TRBD1	TRBJ1-4	CASSVVGTGAVSEKLFF	TGTGCCAGCAGCGTCGTCGGGACAGGGGCCGTAAGTGAAAAACTGTTTTTT
TRBV30	13	NA	TRBD1	TRBJ1-2	CAWVKDRGYGYTF	TGTGCCTGGGTGAAGGACAGGGGATATGGCTACACCTTC
TRBV9	15	NA	NA	TRBJ1-5	CASSVDEGGGQPQHF	TGTGCCAGCAGCGTAGATGAGGGTGGCGGTCAGCCCCAGCATTTT
TRBV5-6	12	NA	NA	TRBJ1-1	CASSLGGGVAFF	TGTGCCAGCAGCTTAGGGGGAGGGGTGGCTTTCTTT